This T cell receptor beta chain originates from a study of T-cell memory formation after mild COVID-19. Findings and limits, study-wide: For contracting clones, CD4+ ones sat mainly in CM and EM, CD8+ in EMRA.

Germline-derived CDR1 and CDR2 are DFQATT and SNEGSKA (reference sequence). The CDR3 has 13 residues. V shed 5 bases, J shed 8 bases, and the junction held 10 bases outside the gene matches. Turning to this clonotype: Its antigen is unidentified.

Via MiXCR, TCRdb re-called the 5' RACE reads, giving one row per CDR3 protein. The top ten clones hold more than 10% of a sample with fewer than 700,000 distinct CDR3 sequences, over 15% of them seen once. The sample comprised PBMCs or a T cell subset sorted from them (not recorded which). The sequence came from an adult woman who had mild COVID-19 (a few samples of this study predate the infection). Cell type and time point are not known. The chain recombines TRBV20-1 with TRBJ1-2, with 8 bases matching TRBD1. The chain's CDR3 is CSAPDFDRGGYTF. DNA for the CDR3: TGCAGTGCTCCTGACTTCGACAGGGGAGGCTACACCTTC.